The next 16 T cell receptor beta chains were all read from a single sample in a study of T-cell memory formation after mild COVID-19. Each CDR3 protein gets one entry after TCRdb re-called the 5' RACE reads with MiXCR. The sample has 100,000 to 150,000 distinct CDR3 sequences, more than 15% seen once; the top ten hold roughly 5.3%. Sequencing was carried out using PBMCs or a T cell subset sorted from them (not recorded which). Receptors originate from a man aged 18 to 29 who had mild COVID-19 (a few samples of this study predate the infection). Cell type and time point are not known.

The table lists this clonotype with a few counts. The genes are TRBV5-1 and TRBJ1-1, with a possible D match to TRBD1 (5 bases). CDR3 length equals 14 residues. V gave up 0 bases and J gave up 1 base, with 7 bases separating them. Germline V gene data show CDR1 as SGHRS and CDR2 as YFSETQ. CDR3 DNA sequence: TGCGCCAGCAGCTTGGTAGGGGAGAACACTGAAGCTTTCTTT. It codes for CASSLVGENTEAFF.

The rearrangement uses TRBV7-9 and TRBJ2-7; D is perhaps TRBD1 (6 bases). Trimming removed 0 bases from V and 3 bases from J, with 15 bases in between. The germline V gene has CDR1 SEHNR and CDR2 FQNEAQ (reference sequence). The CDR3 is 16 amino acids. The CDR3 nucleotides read TGTGCCAGCAGCTTAGCCCGGACAGCCTCGGGCTACGAGCAGTACTTC. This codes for CASSLARTASGYEQYF.

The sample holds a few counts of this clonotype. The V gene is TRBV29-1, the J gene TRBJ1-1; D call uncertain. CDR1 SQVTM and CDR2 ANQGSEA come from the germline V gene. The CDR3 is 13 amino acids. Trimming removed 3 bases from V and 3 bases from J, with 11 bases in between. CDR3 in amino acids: CSVEKGWDTEAFF. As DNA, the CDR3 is TGCAGCGTTGAGAAGGGTTGGGACACTGAAGCTTTCTTT.

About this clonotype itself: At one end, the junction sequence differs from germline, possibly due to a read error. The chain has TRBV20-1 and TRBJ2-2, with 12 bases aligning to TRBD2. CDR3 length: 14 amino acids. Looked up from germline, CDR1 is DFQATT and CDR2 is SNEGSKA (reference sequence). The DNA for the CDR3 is TGCAGTGCTCTAGCGGGGGGGAACGCCGGGGAGCTGTTTTTT. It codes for CSALAGGNAGELFF.

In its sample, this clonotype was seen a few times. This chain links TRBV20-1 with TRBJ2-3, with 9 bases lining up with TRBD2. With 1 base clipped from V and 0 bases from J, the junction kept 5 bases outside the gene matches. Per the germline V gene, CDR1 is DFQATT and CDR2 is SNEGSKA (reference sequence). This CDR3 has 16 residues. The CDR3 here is CSARAATSGSTDTQYF. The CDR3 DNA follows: TGCAGTGCTAGAGCAGCAACTAGCGGGAGCACAGATACGCAGTATTTT.

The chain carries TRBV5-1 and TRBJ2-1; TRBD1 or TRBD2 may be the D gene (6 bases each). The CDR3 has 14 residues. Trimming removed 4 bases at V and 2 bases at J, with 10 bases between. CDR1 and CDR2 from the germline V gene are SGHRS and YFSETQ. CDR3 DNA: TGCGCCAGCAGCCCGGAGGGGGCCTACAATGAGCAGTTCTTC. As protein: CASSPEGAYNEQFF.

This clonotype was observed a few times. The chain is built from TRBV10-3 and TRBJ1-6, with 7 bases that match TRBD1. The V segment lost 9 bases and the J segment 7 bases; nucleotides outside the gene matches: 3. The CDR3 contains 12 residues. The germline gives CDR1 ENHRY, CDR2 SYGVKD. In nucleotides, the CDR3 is TGTGCCATTCGGACAGGAAATTCACCCCTCCACTTT. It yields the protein CAIRTGNSPLHF.

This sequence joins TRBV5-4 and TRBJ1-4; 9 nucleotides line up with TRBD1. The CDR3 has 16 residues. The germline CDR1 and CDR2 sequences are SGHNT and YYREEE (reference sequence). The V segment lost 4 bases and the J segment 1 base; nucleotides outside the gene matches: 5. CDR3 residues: CASSPGQGGTNEKLFF. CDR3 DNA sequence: TGTGCCAGCAGCCCGGGACAGGGAGGAACTAATGAAAAACTGTTTTTT.

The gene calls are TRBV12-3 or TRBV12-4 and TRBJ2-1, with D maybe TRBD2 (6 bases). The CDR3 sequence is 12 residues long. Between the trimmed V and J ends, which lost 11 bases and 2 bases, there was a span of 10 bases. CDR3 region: CAGGVTYNEQFF. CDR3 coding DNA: TGTGCCGGCGGGGTGACCTACAATGAGCAGTTCTTC.

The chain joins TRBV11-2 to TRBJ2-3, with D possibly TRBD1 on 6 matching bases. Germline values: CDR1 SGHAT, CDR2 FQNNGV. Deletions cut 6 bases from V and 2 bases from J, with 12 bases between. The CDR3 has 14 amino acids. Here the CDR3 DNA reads TGTGCCAGCAGGGCAAGGGGGAACACAGATACGCAGTATTTT. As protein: CASRARGNTDTQYF.

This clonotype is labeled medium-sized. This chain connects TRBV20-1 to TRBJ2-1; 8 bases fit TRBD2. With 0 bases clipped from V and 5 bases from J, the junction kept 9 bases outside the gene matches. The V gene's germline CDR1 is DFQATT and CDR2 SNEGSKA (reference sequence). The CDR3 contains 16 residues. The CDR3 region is CSARDPRAGAHNEQFF. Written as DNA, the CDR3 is TGCAGTGCTAGAGATCCCAGAGCGGGGGCCCACAATGAGCAGTTCTTC.

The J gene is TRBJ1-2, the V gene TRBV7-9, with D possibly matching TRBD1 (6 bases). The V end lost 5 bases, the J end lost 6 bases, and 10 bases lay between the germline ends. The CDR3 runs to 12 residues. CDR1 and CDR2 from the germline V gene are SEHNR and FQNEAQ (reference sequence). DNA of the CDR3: TGTGCCAGCAGCAGGGACACCCATGGCTACACCTTC. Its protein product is CASSRDTHGYTF.

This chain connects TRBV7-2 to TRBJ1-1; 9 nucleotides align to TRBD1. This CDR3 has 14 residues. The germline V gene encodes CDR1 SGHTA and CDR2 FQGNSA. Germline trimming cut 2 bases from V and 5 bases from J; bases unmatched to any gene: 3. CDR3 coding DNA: TGTGCCAGCAGCTTATTACAGGGGGCAACTGAAGCTTTCTTT. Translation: CASSLLQGATEAFF. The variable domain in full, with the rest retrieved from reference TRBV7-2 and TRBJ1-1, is GAGVSQSPSNKVTEKGKDVELRCDPISGHTALYWYRQSLGQGLEFLIYFQGNSAPDKSGLPSDRFSAERTGGSVSTLTIQRTQQEDSAVYLCASSLLQGATEAFFGQGTRLTVV.

DNA for the CDR3: TGTGCCAGCAGCGTAGATGGAGCGGGGGGGCCGTACTTC. Amino acids: CASSVDGAGGPYF. V gene TRBV9 combines with J gene TRBJ2-5; 10 bases match TRBD2. CDR3 length: 13 residues. Germline trimming cut 0 bases from V and 13 bases from J; bases unmatched to any gene: 6. Germline-derived CDR1 and CDR2 are SGDLS and YYNGEE.

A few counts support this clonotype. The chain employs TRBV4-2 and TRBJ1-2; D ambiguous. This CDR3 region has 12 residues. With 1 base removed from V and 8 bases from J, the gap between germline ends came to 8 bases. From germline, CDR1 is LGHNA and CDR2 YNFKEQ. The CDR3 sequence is CASSQVPGGYTF. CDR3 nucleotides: TGTGCCAGCAGCCAAGTGCCGGGAGGCTACACCTTC.

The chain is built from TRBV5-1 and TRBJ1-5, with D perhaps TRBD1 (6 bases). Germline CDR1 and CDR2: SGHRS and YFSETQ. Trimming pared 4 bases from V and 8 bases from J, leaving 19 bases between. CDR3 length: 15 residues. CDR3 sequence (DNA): TGCGCCAGCAGCGCGTCCGGACAGCTAGGAGAGCCCCAGCATTTT. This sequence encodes CASSASGQLGEPQHF.